The sequence of this T cell receptor beta chain was determined in a study of cytotoxic CD8 clonotypes in ibrutinib-treated CLL (dated by TCRdb to about 2021). For the study in its entirety: The cohort included roughly 15 treatment-naive and eleven to twelve relapsed/refractory patients; around 17 were IGHV unmutated. Partial responses were observed in 24 patients and complete responses in 2; after a median follow-up of around 68 months, remission was maintained in some 14 patients and progression was observed in approximately 12. Response samples were taken after a median of about a year on treatment, ranging from roughly 6 to 36 months. On average, each sample yielded 255,043 productive templates and about 95,000 productive rearrangements. Of the 86 people in the trial, 26 had longitudinal samples available. Cryopreserved peripheral blood mononuclear cells were collected at three points: before therapy, at response, and at either sustained remission or disease progression. Every sample from remission and from progressive disease was obtained while the patients were still on ibrutinib.

On a MiSeq, deep resolution sequencing aimed for a depth between 1 in 1 million and 1 in 200,000 T cells, with each clonotype covered roughly 10x on average. The immunoSEQ hsTCRB Kit was used to generate the TCR beta libraries. The published analysis was carried out like this. ImmunoSEQ Data Assistant and ImmunoSEQ Analyzer were used for data analysis, and V, D and J genes were assigned according to IMGT definitions. Clonality was computed as one minus normalized Shannon entropy of productive rearrangement frequencies, ranging from 0 to 1. Only overrepresented clonotypes making up at least 0.05% of the repertoire of each patient were included in the public clonotype analysis. About a dozen repertoires from age-matched healthy donors, obtained from immuneACCESS, served as clonality controls. In its TCRdb copy, this immuneACCESS table keeps in-frame sequences only and misses some clones. Where compared with another copy, unresolved V genes explain less than half of these, and the others have no known cause. The V and J calls and clone size are taken from that table; D and trimming were inferred from the DNA. Within this sample are some 130,000 clones, with approximately 85% of them counted one time only. Of the sample, about 2% is held by the ten largest clones.

This clone was found a few times. Its antigen is unknown. It has no much larger one-base neighbor in the sample; base qualities were not kept. General study outcomes and caveats: At ibrutinib response clonality went up, during sustained remission it held steady, and at progression it dropped back toward baseline. Public clonotypes were rare and either shrank or stayed stable during treatment, and the rise in clonality at ibrutinib response reflected expansion of private clonotypes. Baseline clonality exceeded that of age-matched healthy donors and correlated strongly with circulating CD8+ T-cell counts. Sampling times were not matched between sustained-remission and progressing patients, and lymph node repertoires were not studied.

What this sample's time point label stands for: around 25 months on ibrutinib. For TCR beta library preparation, approximately 2.2 micrograms of genomic DNA were isolated from cryopreserved PBMCs. Longitudinal blood samples from CLL patients receiving ibrutinib monotherapy were subjected to high-throughput TCR beta sequencing. The patients took part in an open-label, single-center phase 2 trial of ibrutinib monotherapy. The germline V gene yields MDHEN for CDR1 and SYDVKM for CDR2. CDR3 length: 11 amino acids, cysteine to phenylalanine. Just the 33-base CDR3 DNA is kept, in frame starting at base 1. Between the V and J ends, shortened by 6 bases and 3 bases respectively, the junction contains 5 bases.

The chain uses TRBV28 and TRBJ1-1; the D gene remains uncertain. Sequenced material: PBMCs, taken after 24 months of ibrutinib treatment. The origin of this receptor is a human donor with chronic lymphocytic leukemia. The CDR3 reads CASSTYTEAFF. The sequenced DNA: TGTGCCAGCAGCACCTACACTGAAGCTTTCTTT.